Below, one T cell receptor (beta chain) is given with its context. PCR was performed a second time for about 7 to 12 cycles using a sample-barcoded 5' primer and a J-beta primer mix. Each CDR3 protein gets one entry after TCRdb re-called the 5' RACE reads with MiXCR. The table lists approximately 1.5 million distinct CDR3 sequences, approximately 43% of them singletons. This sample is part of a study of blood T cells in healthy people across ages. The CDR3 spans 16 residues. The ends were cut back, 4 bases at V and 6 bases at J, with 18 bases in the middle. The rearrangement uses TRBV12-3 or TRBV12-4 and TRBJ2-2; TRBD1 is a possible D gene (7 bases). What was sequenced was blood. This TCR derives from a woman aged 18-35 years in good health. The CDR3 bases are TGTGCCAGCAGTTATTTCCCCCCAGGGGGGCCCGGGGAGCTGTTTTTT. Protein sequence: CASSYFPPGGPGELFF.